The present entry profiles one TCR beta chain with its context. Those enrolled in Seattle joined during active infection and were followed longitudinally afterward. These data are taken from a study of blood T cell repertoires in COVID-19. About the research overall: The United States, Italy and Spain supplied acute and convalescent COVID-19 samples. T cells, B-cell-depleted T cells, or PBMCs supplied cDNA or gDNA.

Original processing notes: Estimated nucleated cell counts came from reference gene primer amplification. Data came from immunoSEQ multiplex PCR; TCRdb stores just in-frame clones and leaves some out. V and J calls and clone size follow that table, whereas D and trimming were derived from the DNA. The table records about 170,000 clones, 84% of them present only once. With V trimmed by 0 bases and J by 9 bases, 6 bases remained unmatched. This CDR3 has 14 amino acids. Germline V gene lookup returns CDR1 SGHNT and CDR2 YYREEE (reference sequence). The receptor was derived from a woman aged 80 or over with COVID-19, enrolled during active disease. J is TRBJ1-2 and V is TRBV5-4; TRBD1 matches at 9 bases. Specimen: peripheral blood. CDR3 sequence: CASSLDDRGVRYTF. CDR3 DNA sequence: TGTGCCAGCAGCTTGGATGACAGGGGGGTTCGCTACACCTTC. The whole variable domain, remainder taken from reference TRBV5-4 and TRBJ1-2, is ETGVTQSPTHLIKTRGQQVTLRCSSQSGHNTVSWYQQALGQGPQFIFQYYREEENGRGNFPPRFSGLQFPNYSSELNVNALELDDSALYLCASSLDDRGVRYTFGSGTRLTVV.